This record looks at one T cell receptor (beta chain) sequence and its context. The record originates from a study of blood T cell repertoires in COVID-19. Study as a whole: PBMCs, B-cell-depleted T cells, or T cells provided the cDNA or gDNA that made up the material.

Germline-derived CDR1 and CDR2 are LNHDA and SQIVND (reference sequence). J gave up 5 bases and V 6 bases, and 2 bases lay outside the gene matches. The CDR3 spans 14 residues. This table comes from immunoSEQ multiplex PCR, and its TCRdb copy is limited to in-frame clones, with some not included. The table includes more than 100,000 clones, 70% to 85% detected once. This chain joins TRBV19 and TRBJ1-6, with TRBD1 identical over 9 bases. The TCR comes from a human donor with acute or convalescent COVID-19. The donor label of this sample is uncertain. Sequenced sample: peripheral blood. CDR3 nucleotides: TGTGCCAGTAGCCGGACAGGGGATAATTCACCCCTCCACTTT. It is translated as CASSRTGDNSPLHF.